These 29 T cell receptor beta chains were sequenced from one sample in a study of blood T cell repertoires in COVID-19. The table came from immunoSEQ multiplex PCR; TCRdb's copy has only in-frame clones and leaves some out. Among 200,000 to 250,000 clones listed, about nine tenths were seen once. The specimen was peripheral blood. The receptors come from a man aged 30 to 39 who had recovered from COVID-19.

The chain couples TRBV7-9 to TRBJ1-6, with TRBD1 matching over 8 bases. After removal of 4 bases from V and 12 bases from J, the junction contained 17 bases not matched to a gene. CDR1 is SEHNR, CDR2 FQNEAQ, per germline (reference sequence). This CDR3 is 17 amino acids long. The chain's CDR3 is CASSSLGGETGVKPLHF. CDR3 coding DNA: TGTGCCAGCAGCTCCCTGGGTGGCGAGACAGGGGTCAAACCCCTCCACTTT.

V and J are TRBV7-8 and TRBJ2-1; D may be TRBD1 (6 bases). Trimming pared 4 bases from V and 5 bases from J, leaving 12 bases between. The CDR3 has 14 residues. Per the germline V gene, CDR1 is SGHVS and CDR2 is FQNEAQ. In DNA, the CDR3 is TGTGCCAGCAGCTCTCCGGACAGCGACAATGAGCAGTTCTTC. Amino acids: CASSSPDSDNEQFF.

The chain carries TRBV5-6 and TRBJ2-7; tentative D call: TRBD1 (6 bases). The CDR3 spans 13 residues. The V end was cut by 4 bases, the J end by 6 bases, with 14 bases between. Germline assignment: CDR1 SGHDT and CDR2 YYEEEE. The CDR3 reads CASSPQGWVEQYF. In DNA, the CDR3 is TGTGCCAGCAGCCCGCAGGGGTGGGTCGAGCAGTACTTC.

The genes are TRBV7-2 and TRBJ2-5, with TRBD2 matching 7 bases. This CDR3 region has 15 residues. V was clipped by 0 bases and J by 3 bases; unmatched bases: 4. From germline, CDR1 is SGHTA and CDR2 FQGNSA. This chain's CDR3 is CASSLAGSGEETQYF. CDR3 nucleotide sequence: TGTGCCAGCAGCTTAGCAGGGAGCGGGGAAGAGACCCAGTACTTC.

The chain has TRBV2 and TRBJ1-5; D may be TRBD1 (5 bases). V was trimmed by 5 bases and J by 5 bases, leaving 13 bases between them. The CDR3 is made up of 14 amino acids. From germline, CDR1 is SNHLY and CDR2 FYNNEI. The CDR3 protein is CASSFNRPDQPQHF. The CDR3 nucleotides read TGTGCCAGCAGTTTCAACAGGCCTGATCAGCCCCAGCATTTT. Complete variable domain (other parts from reference TRBV2 and TRBJ1-5): EPEVTQTPSHQVTQMGQEVILRCVPISNHLYFYWYRQILGQKVEFLVSFYNNEISEKSEIFDDQFSVERPDGSNFTLKIRSTKLEDSAMYFCASSFNRPDQPQHFGDGTRLSIL.

CDR3 in amino acids: CASSIDLTPSGAFF. The CDR3, as DNA: TGTGCCAGTAGTATAGATCTGACACCATCAGGAGCTTTCTTT. The rearrangement joins TRBV19 to TRBJ1-1; D is ambiguous. Germline loops: CDR1 LNHDA, CDR2 SQIVND (reference sequence). The CDR3 contains 14 residues. V gave up 0 bases and J gave up 10 bases, with 15 bases separating them.

This chain connects TRBV4-3 to TRBJ1-3, with 9 bases lining up with TRBD1. CDR1 LGHNA and CDR2 YSLEER come from the germline V gene. V dropped 4 bases and J dropped 0; count of bases not matched to a gene: 19. This CDR3 contains 21 residues. The CDR3 DNA reads TGCGCCAGCAGCCCACTAGTGCCGGGACAGGGTTGGGGGAGCTCTGGAAACACCATATATTTT. It specifies CASSPLVPGQGWGSSGNTIYF.

The rearrangement joins TRBV6-5 to TRBJ1-4; D is unclear. Germline CDR1 MNHEY, CDR2 SVGAGI. The length of the CDR3 is 15 residues. Trimming took off 0 bases at V and 8 bases at J, with 13 bases between the two ends. The CDR3 region is CASSYSQSGKEKLFF. In DNA form, the CDR3 reads TGTGCCAGCAGTTACTCACAGTCGGGAAAAGAAAAACTGTTTTTT.

The chain is built from TRBV14 and TRBJ1-1; no definite D call. From germline, CDR1 is SGHDN and CDR2 FVKESK. Deletions cut 0 bases from V and 0 bases from J, with 8 bases between. This CDR3 region has 15 residues. Written as DNA, the CDR3 is TGTGCCAGCAGCCAAGATTTCATTTTGAACACTGAAGCTTTCTTT. Protein: CASSQDFILNTEAFF.

The chain links TRBV9 to TRBJ1-2; D is uncertain. CDR3 size: 15 residues. Germline V gives CDR1 SGDLS, CDR2 YYNGEE. The V gene lost 0 bases and the J gene lost 5 bases, with 14 bases spanning the gap. As DNA, the CDR3 is TGTGCCAGCAGCGTAGAGGGAGTCCAAGGGTATGGCTACACCTTC. Its protein is CASSVEGVQGYGYTF.

The genes are TRBV28 and TRBJ1-5; D uncertain. Germline V gene sequence: CDR1 MDHEN, CDR2 SYDVKM. CDR3 length: 15 residues. Trimming removed 3 bases from V and 5 bases from J, with 14 bases in between. Here the CDR3 DNA reads TGTGCCAGCAGTTTGTTATCGGCAGGCTATCAGCCCCAGCATTTT. Translation gives CASSLLSAGYQPQHF.

A single count supports this clone. This chain links TRBV4-1 with TRBJ2-7, with 9 bases aligning to TRBD2. Germline V gives CDR1 MGHRA, CDR2 YSYEKL. This CDR3 is 16 amino acids long. After removal of 4 bases from V and 2 bases from J, the junction contained 9 bases not matched to a gene. This CDR3 is CASSRSIAGVPYEQYF. The CDR3 region has the DNA TGCGCCAGCAGCCGTTCGATAGCGGGGGTCCCCTACGAGCAGTACTTC.

V and J are TRBV5-1 and TRBJ2-7; D might be TRBD2 (5 bases). Per germline, CDR1 SGHRS and CDR2 YFSETQ. The V and J ends lost 10 bases and 2 bases respectively, with 13 bases between them. The CDR3 contains 12 residues. CDR3 DNA sequence: TGCGCCTGCGGGCCGACTACCTACGAGCAGTACTTC. As protein: CACGPTTYEQYF.

The V call is TRBV3-1 (or the pseudogene TRBV3-2), the J call TRBJ2-3; a possible D gene is TRBD2 (5 bases). CDR1 and CDR2 (germline): LGHDT, YNNKEL (reference sequence). Trimming removed 0 bases from V and 6 bases from J, with 13 bases in between. The CDR3 extends over 15 amino acids. CDR3 in amino acids: CASSQENGGYDTQYF. The CDR3 DNA is TGTGCCAGCAGCCAAGAGAATGGCGGGTACGATACGCAGTATTTT.

This chain joins TRBV20-1 and TRBJ2-7; D not certain. V was cut by 2 bases and J by 6 bases, with 8 bases left in between. The germline gives CDR1 DFQATT, CDR2 SNEGSKA (reference sequence). This CDR3 has 11 amino acids. Here the CDR3 reads CSARYSGEQYF. In DNA, the CDR3 is TGCAGTGCTAGATACTCGGGCGAGCAGTACTTC.

The gene calls are TRBV6-5 and TRBJ2-3, with TRBD2 as a possible D gene (7 bases). Germline CDR1 MNHEY, CDR2 SVGAGI. The length of the CDR3 is 15 residues. V was cut by 2 bases and J by 8 bases, with 17 bases left in between. The CDR3 loop reads CASSYGDTGRGTQYF. Here the CDR3 DNA reads TGTGCCAGCAGTTACGGGGACACGGGGAGGGGTACGCAGTATTTT.

The genes are TRBV10-3 and TRBJ2-2; D is perhaps TRBD2 (6 bases). Germline V lookup: CDR1 ENHRY, CDR2 SYGVKD. The ends were cut back, 8 bases at V and 3 bases at J, with 13 bases in the middle. The CDR3 runs to 14 residues. CDR3 sequence (DNA): TGTGCCATCGGCTTAGCGGATTACACCGGGGAGCTGTTTTTT. This encodes CAIGLADYTGELFF.

V is TRBV5-1 and J is TRBJ2-5; no firm D call. The CDR3 length is 13 residues. CDR1 and CDR2 (germline): SGHRS, YFSETQ. V lost 0 bases and J 5 bases, leaving 8 bases between the germline ends. The DNA of the CDR3 is TGCGCCAGCAGCTTGGCCCCAGCGGAGACCCAGTACTTC. Its translation is CASSLAPAETQYF.

The rearrangement joins TRBV7-2 to TRBJ2-7; D may be TRBD2 (5 bases). In germline, CDR1 is SGHTA, CDR2 FQGNSA. Trimming removed 4 bases from V and 2 bases from J, with 9 bases in between. The CDR3 runs to 13 residues. The CDR3 DNA reads TGTGCCAGCAGCTCGAGGGCCACCTACGAGCAGTACTTC. Its protein is CASSSRATYEQYF.

This chain links TRBV19 with TRBJ1-1; D unresolved. CDR1 is LNHDA and CDR2 is SQIVND in the germline V gene (reference sequence). V was shortened by 3 bases and J by 11 bases, with 19 bases between the two germline ends. CDR3 length: 14 residues. The CDR3 reads CASSMFAGNWRAFF. The CDR3, as DNA: TGTGCCAGTAGTATGTTCGCGGGGAACTGGCGGGCTTTCTTT.

V gene TRBV20-1 combines with J gene TRBJ1-2, with D hard to call. The V gene's germline CDR1 is DFQATT and CDR2 SNEGSKA (reference sequence). Trimming shortened V by 3 bases and J by 2 bases, and 10 bases separated the two germline ends. The length of the CDR3 is 13 residues. The CDR3: CSASAYSNYGYTF. The CDR3 DNA is TGCAGTGCTAGTGCATACTCAAACTATGGCTACACCTTC.

The rearrangement joins TRBV7-7 to TRBJ2-2; 10 bases are shared with TRBD1. V gave up 5 bases and J gave up 4 bases; unmatched junction bases: 4. The germline CDR1 and CDR2 sequences are SSHAT and FNYEAQ (reference sequence). The CDR3 has 15 residues. CDR3 bases: TGTGCCAGCAGCCTGAGGACAGGGGGCACCGGGGAGCTGTTTTTT. Amino acids: CASSLRTGGTGELFF.

This clone came up a few times. V and J are TRBV20-1 and TRBJ2-1; unclear D gene. The CDR3 totals 14 residues. The V end lost 3 bases, the J end lost 7 bases, and 16 bases lay between the germline ends. Germline CDR1 and CDR2: DFQATT and SNEGSKA (reference sequence). CDR3 sequence (DNA): TGCAGTGCTAGTGGTCAAGTTCCCGCGAATGAGCAGTTCTTC. This gives the protein CSASGQVPANEQFF.

V and J are TRBV6-1 and TRBJ2-5; tentatively, D is TRBD2 (5 bases). V shed 2 bases and J shed 7 bases, with 14 bases lying between them. The CDR3 runs to 14 residues. Germline CDR1 MNHNS, CDR2 SASEGT. In nucleotides, the CDR3 is TGTGCCAGCAGTGAAACGGGTTTTGCGGGGACCCAGTACTTC. It encodes CASSETGFAGTQYF.

The J gene is TRBJ1-2, the V gene TRBV19, with TRBD1 as a possible D gene (6 bases). Trimming stripped 6 bases from V and 4 bases from J, with 18 bases between. The CDR3 loop spans 15 amino acids. Germline-derived CDR1 and CDR2 are LNHDA and SQIVND (reference sequence). This CDR3 reads CASSPSTGLVYGYTF. CDR3 in DNA: TGTGCCAGTAGCCCTTCGACAGGATTGGTCTATGGCTACACCTTC.

This chain joins TRBV5-6 and TRBJ1-4, with a weak D call TRBD1 (6 bases). Deletions cut 4 bases from V and 6 bases from J, with 19 bases between. Per germline, CDR1 SGHDT and CDR2 YYEEEE. The CDR3 contains 16 residues. This CDR3 reads CASSVHPGQKYEKLFF. For the CDR3, the DNA is TGTGCCAGCAGCGTTCATCCGGGACAAAAATATGAAAAACTGTTTTTT.

The J gene is TRBJ1-2, the V gene TRBV7-9; D is undetermined. This CDR3 has 15 residues. Germline assignment: CDR1 SEHNR and CDR2 FQNEAQ (reference sequence). Trimming pared 1 base from V and 0 bases from J, leaving 9 bases between. The CDR3 nucleotides are TGTGCCAGCAGCTTAGGCTGGAGAGCTAACTATGGCTACACCTTC. It specifies CASSLGWRANYGYTF.

In this sample, this clone turned up once. The chain employs TRBV18 and TRBJ2-7; D is uncertain. Deletions cut 5 bases from V and 2 bases from J, with 13 bases between. Germline V gene lookup returns CDR1 KGHSH and CDR2 LQKENI. The CDR3 is made up of 14 amino acids. CDR3 nucleotides: TGTGCCAGCTCATTCACAGAAAGCCCCTACGAGCAGTACTTC. Encoded protein: CASSFTESPYEQYF.

This clone was detected once. The V gene is TRBV5-1, the J gene TRBJ1-4; no clear D. Deletions cut 5 bases from V and 6 bases from J, with 8 bases between. Per germline, CDR1 SGHRS and CDR2 YFSETQ. This CDR3 is 12 amino acids long. CDR3 in amino acids: CASSAGYEKLFF. Written as DNA, the CDR3 is TGCGCCAGCAGTGCAGGATATGAAAAACTGTTTTTT.